Shown below are 9 T cell receptor beta chains from a single sample sequenced in a study of T-cell reconstitution after alpha-beta-depleted transplantation in children. Preparation of the TCRbeta library used unique molecular identifiers. TCRdb passed the PCR reads through MiXCR, listing each CDR3 protein once. The sample records a few hundred thousand distinct CDR3 sequences, 10% being singletons. Sequencing used PBMCs from the stem cell graft donor, obtained from the stem cell graft. The receptors derive from a human donor who donated a stem cell graft to a child with acute lymphoblastic leukemia.

This clonotype has only a few counts. The chain is built from TRBV12-3 or TRBV12-4 and TRBJ2-1; 11 nucleotides match TRBD2. V shed 6 bases and J 6 bases; nucleotides not matched to a gene: 10. The length of the CDR3 is 16 residues. This chain's CDR3 is CASSPATSGKGNEQFF. CDR3 in DNA: TGTGCCAGCAGCCCGGCGACTAGCGGGAAAGGCAATGAGCAGTTCTTC.

J is TRBJ2-1 and V is TRBV6-5; TRBD1 aligns across 7 bases. This CDR3 contains 13 residues. Unmatched junction bases numbered 6, after V lost 6 bases and J lost 7 bases. Germline V gene lookup returns CDR1 MNHEY and CDR2 SVGAGI. In DNA, the CDR3 is TGTGCCAGCAGCCGGGACAGTATGAATGAGCAGTTCTTC. This gives the protein CASSRDSMNEQFF.

This clonotype was found a few times. The chain links TRBV5-1 to TRBJ2-1; the match to TRBD2 covers 9 bases. The CDR3 sequence is 15 residues long. With 3 bases clipped from V and 5 bases from J, the junction kept 6 bases outside the gene matches. Per germline, CDR1 SGHRS and CDR2 YFSETQ. CDR3 sequence: CASSYGTSRDNEQFF. The CDR3 nucleotides are TGCGCCAGCAGCTACGGGACTAGCAGGGACAATGAGCAGTTCTTC.

In its sample, this clonotype was seen a few times. The chain employs TRBV7-8 and TRBJ2-7, with D possibly TRBD1 on 5 matching bases. V lost 2 bases and J lost 0, with 14 bases in between. The CDR3 runs 16 residues. In germline, CDR1 is SGHVS, CDR2 FQNEAQ. In nucleotides, the CDR3 is TGTGCCAGCAGCTTAAGTCGGACAATAAGCTCCTACGAGCAGTACTTC. Its translation is CASSLSRTISSYEQYF.

This clonotype was counted at least ten times. The chain uses TRBV28 and TRBJ2-7; unclear D gene. In germline, CDR1 is MDHEN, CDR2 SYDVKM. With 7 bases removed from V and 3 bases from J, the gap between germline ends came to 7 bases. The CDR3 consists of 11 residues. The CDR3 loop is CASKGHYEQYF. Written as DNA, the CDR3 is TGTGCCAGCAAAGGGCACTACGAGCAGTACTTC.

This clonotype was observed a few times. The J gene is TRBJ2-1, the V gene TRBV6-2 or TRBV6-3, with 8 nucleotides matching TRBD2. CDR3 length equals 17 residues. Germline CDR1 MNHEY, CDR2 SVGEGT. V lost 2 bases to trimming and J lost 2 bases; unmatched junction nucleotides: 8. The CDR3 region is CASSYPRGGDPYNEQFF. CDR3 nucleotides: TGTGCCAGCAGTTACCCACGGGGGGGAGACCCCTACAATGAGCAGTTCTTC.

The chain couples TRBV7-3 to TRBJ2-1; the match to TRBD2 covers 7 bases. The germline V gene encodes CDR1 SGHTA and CDR2 FQGTGA. V shed 7 bases and J 7 bases; nucleotides not matched to a gene: 7. The CDR3 contains 13 residues. The CDR3 loop reads CASTRTGGNEQFF. The DNA of the CDR3 is TGTGCCAGCACGCGGACCGGGGGGAATGAGCAGTTCTTC. Full variable domain (missing parts from reference TRBV7-3 and TRBJ2-1): GAGVSQTPSNKVTEKGKYVELRCDPISGHTALYWYRQSLGQGPEFLIYFQGTGAADDSGLPNDRFFAVRPEGSVSTLKIQRTERGDSAVYLCASTRTGGNEQFFGPGTRLTVL.

V and J are TRBV9 and TRBJ2-5; D is perhaps TRBD2 (6 bases). The CDR3 length is 15 residues. Trimming pared 4 bases from V and 1 base from J, leaving 14 bases between. Germline CDR1 SGDLS, CDR2 YYNGEE. The CDR3 DNA reads TGTGCCAGCAGCCCCCCCCTTAGCGGCCAAGAGACCCAGTACTTC. Amino acids: CASSPPLSGQETQYF.

This clonotype came up many times. The chain carries TRBV18 and TRBJ1-4, with D perhaps matching TRBD1 (5 bases). The CDR3 is 13 amino acids. Germline V lookup: CDR1 KGHSH, CDR2 LQKENI. V lost 2 bases to trimming and J lost 8 bases, with 9 bases between them. CDR3 residues: CASSPAGREKLFF. CDR3 in DNA: TGTGCCAGCTCACCAGCGGGACGGGAAAAACTGTTTTTT.